Each of the 24 T cell receptor beta chains below was sequenced from the same sample in a study of technical replicates of blood from a handful of donors. The method was immunoSEQ multiplex PCR; TCRdb's version includes in-frame clones alone and lacks a portion of them. The sample has over 70,000 clones; just under 95% are singletons. The sample was T cells isolated from PBMCs. These TCRs come from a human donor in good health.

The chain carries TRBV6-4 and TRBJ1-1, with unresolved D. This CDR3 is 13 amino acids long. CDR1 is MRHNA, CDR2 SNTAGT, per germline. Trimming left V 2 bases short and J 2 bases short, with 6 bases between. The CDR3 DNA reads TGTGCCAGCAGTGACGCGGTTAACACTGAAGCTTTCTTT. Its protein product is CASSDAVNTEAFF.

The chain employs TRBV4-2 and TRBJ2-1; D gene uncertain. V lost 0 bases, J lost 0 bases, and 6 bases lay in between. Germline loops: CDR1 LGHNA, CDR2 YNFKEQ. This CDR3 region has 15 residues. DNA of the CDR3: TGTGCCAGCAGCCAAGATTCTAGCTCCTACAATGAGCAGTTCTTC. Translated: CASSQDSSSYNEQFF.

This clone was picked up one time. This chain connects TRBV27 to TRBJ2-7, with TRBD2 identical over 10 bases. In germline, CDR1 is MNHEY, CDR2 SMNVEV (reference sequence). This CDR3 has 15 residues. Unmatched junction bases numbered 7, after V lost 4 bases and J lost 4 bases. The CDR3 DNA is TGTGCCAGCAGTTCGGGAGCGGGAGGGCGTTACGAGCAGTACTTC. It translates to CASSSGAGGRYEQYF.

This chain links TRBV5-1 with TRBJ1-4, with D uncertain. The CDR3 runs 15 residues. Deletions cut 0 bases from V and 8 bases from J, with 14 bases between. Germline V CDR1 and CDR2: SGHRS, YFSETQ. In nucleotides, the CDR3 is TGCGCCAGCAGCTTGGTGCCCGGGGAGGACGAAAAACTGTTTTTT. Amino acids: CASSLVPGEDEKLFF.

The chain employs TRBV27 and TRBJ2-7, with TRBD2 matching 7 bases. CDR1 and CDR2 from the germline V gene are MNHEY and SMNVEV (reference sequence). V was clipped by 1 base and J by 6 bases; unmatched bases: 12. This CDR3 is built from 16 residues. Here the CDR3 reads CASSLFGLGSIGEQYF. The CDR3 nucleotides are TGTGCCAGCAGTTTATTTGGACTAGGTTCTATAGGCGAGCAGTACTTC.

The J gene is TRBJ2-1, the V gene TRBV19; 11 positions agree with TRBD2. With V trimmed by 3 bases and J by 7 bases, 5 bases remained unmatched. The V gene's germline CDR1 is LNHDA and CDR2 SQIVND (reference sequence). This CDR3 has 15 residues. The CDR3 coding sequence is TGTGCCAGTAGTATCGGGACTAGCGGTTTTAATGAGCAGTTCTTC. Its translation: CASSIGTSGFNEQFF.

The genes are TRBV4-1 and TRBJ2-1; a weak D match, TRBD1 (6 bases). Germline V lookup: CDR1 MGHRA, CDR2 YSYEKL. Trimming cost V 6 bases and J 7 bases, with 10 bases left between them. The CDR3 extends over 12 amino acids. CDR3 coding DNA: TGCGCCAGCAGAGGCAGGGGAAATGAGCAGTTCTTC. Translation: CASRGRGNEQFF.

The V call is TRBV14, the J call TRBJ1-2, with TRBD1 identical over 7 bases. CDR1 and CDR2 from the germline V gene are SGHDN and FVKESK. J gave up 6 bases and V 0 bases, and 10 bases lay outside the gene matches. The CDR3 spans 16 residues. Written as DNA, the CDR3 is TGTGCCAGCAGCCAAGAAACTAGACAGGGTGTACATGGCTACACCTTC. This sequence encodes CASSQETRQGVHGYTF.

The chain uses TRBV4-3 and TRBJ2-4, with 7 bases lining up with TRBD2. The J segment lost 3 bases and the V segment lost 1 base, leaving 9 bases of the junction unmatched. Germline CDR1 LGHNA, CDR2 YSLEER. This CDR3 contains 17 residues. This chain's CDR3 is CASSQVGRGSDKNIQYF. The CDR3 DNA is TGCGCCAGCAGCCAAGTTGGGAGGGGATCGGACAAAAACATTCAGTACTTC.

The chain uses TRBV29-1 and TRBJ1-2; D may be TRBD1 (5 bases). Germline V lookup: CDR1 SQVTM, CDR2 ANQGSEA. Deletions cut 4 bases from V and 8 bases from J, with 17 bases between. The CDR3 covers 13 residues. The CDR3 coding sequence is TGCAGCGTTGTCTTCAGGGTGGTAGAGGGCTACACCTTC. This sequence encodes CSVVFRVVEGYTF.

V and J are TRBV30 and TRBJ2-2; tentative D call: TRBD2 (6 bases). The germline gives CDR1 GTSNPN, CDR2 SVGIG (reference sequence). This CDR3 spans 12 amino acids. V dropped 8 bases and J dropped 1 base, with 8 bases sitting between them. This CDR3 is CAGGLNTGELFF. The CDR3 DNA is TGTGCCGGGGGACTGAACACCGGGGAGCTGTTTTTT.

J is TRBJ2-3 and V is TRBV9; tentatively, D is TRBD1 (7 bases). Trimming shortened V by 4 bases and J by 4 bases, and 16 bases separated the two germline ends. The germline V gene encodes CDR1 SGDLS and CDR2 YYNGEE. This CDR3 has 15 residues. CDR3 in amino acids: CASSLGGGSADTQYF. CDR3 DNA sequence: TGTGCCAGCAGCCTAGGAGGGGGCTCGGCAGATACGCAGTATTTT. Full variable domain (rest looked up from reference TRBV9 and TRBJ2-3): DSGVTQTPKHLITATGQRVTLRCSPRSGDLSVYWYQQSLDQGLQFLIQYYNGEERAKGNILERFSAQQFPDLHSELNLSSLELGDSALYFCASSLGGGSADTQYFGPGTRLTVL.

The chain uses TRBV7-8 and TRBJ2-6; TRBD1 agrees at 8 bases. The germline CDR1 and CDR2 sequences are SGHVS and FQNEAQ. There are 16 residues in the CDR3. V lost 5 bases and J lost 4; bases outside the gene matches: 7. CDR3 in amino acids: CASSPGQGTGANVLTF. In DNA form, the CDR3 reads TGTGCCAGCAGCCCTGGACAGGGAACCGGGGCCAACGTCCTGACTTTC.

The V gene is TRBV7-3, the J gene TRBJ2-3, with 13 bases lining up with TRBD2. With 5 bases clipped from V and 4 bases from J, the junction kept 6 bases outside the gene matches. There are 16 residues in the CDR3. Germline V gene sequence: CDR1 SGHTA, CDR2 FQGTGA. The CDR3 region is CASSRTSGRTPDTQYF. The CDR3, as DNA: TGTGCCAGCAGCCGGACTAGCGGGAGAACCCCAGATACGCAGTATTTT.

J is TRBJ1-2 and V is TRBV11-2; D gene unclear. Between the trimmed V and J ends, which lost 1 base and 4 bases, there was a span of 7 bases. The CDR3 sequence is 13 residues long. Germline assignment: CDR1 SGHAT and CDR2 FQNNGV. The CDR3 coding sequence is TGTGCCAGCAGCTTAGGGAGGGCCTATGGCTACACCTTC. Protein: CASSLGRAYGYTF.

This sequence joins TRBV9 and TRBJ2-7; 9 bases agree with TRBD1. The J segment lost 7 bases and the V segment lost 0 bases, leaving 8 bases of the junction unmatched. There are 15 residues in the CDR3. Germline V gene lookup returns CDR1 SGDLS and CDR2 YYNGEE. The CDR3 is CASSVDGTGLGEQYF. CDR3 coding DNA: TGTGCCAGCAGCGTAGATGGGACAGGGCTGGGAGAGCAGTACTTC. The full variable domain, its missing parts supplied by reference TRBV9 and TRBJ2-7, is DSGVTQTPKHLITATGQRVTLRCSPRSGDLSVYWYQQSLDQGLQFLIQYYNGEERAKGNILERFSAQQFPDLHSELNLSSLELGDSALYFCASSVDGTGLGEQYFGPGTRLTVT.

The CDR3 here is CACIAGGTDTQYF. CDR3 bases: TGTGCCTGCATAGCGGGGGGGACAGATACGCAGTATTTT. This chain joins TRBV30 and TRBJ2-3, with 11 bases lining up with TRBD2. CDR3 size: 13 residues. Trimming at V came to 6 bases and at J to 3 bases, leaving 2 bases not matched to a gene. CDR1 GTSNPN and CDR2 SVGIG come from the germline V gene (reference sequence).

The gene calls are TRBV4-2 and TRBJ2-3; 12 bases map to TRBD2. After removal of 6 bases from V and 0 bases from J, the junction contained 1 base not matched to a gene. The CDR3 spans 15 residues. CDR1 LGHNA and CDR2 YNFKEQ come from the germline V gene. This CDR3 is CASSLAGGSTDTQYF. Here the CDR3 DNA reads TGTGCCAGCAGTCTAGCGGGAGGGAGCACAGATACGCAGTATTTT.

The chain has TRBV5-1 and TRBJ2-7; 7 bases line up with TRBD1. V lost 5 bases and J lost 5; bases outside the gene matches: 4. CDR3 length: 12 amino acids. Germline V lookup: CDR1 SGHRS, CDR2 YFSETQ. CDR3 DNA: TGCGCCAGCAGTTTTACAGGGGACGAGCAGTACTTC. It translates to CASSFTGDEQYF. The full variable domain, rest sourced from reference TRBV5-1 and TRBJ2-7, is KAGVTQTPRYLIKTRGQQVTLSCSPISGHRSVSWYQQTPGQGLQFLFEYFSETQRNKGNFPGRFSGRQFSNSRSEMNVSTLELGDSALYLCASSFTGDEQYFGPGTRLTVT.

The V call is TRBV10-3, the J call TRBJ2-1; weak D call: TRBD2 (5 bases). V lost 4 bases and J lost 7, with 20 bases in between. Germline V gene lookup returns CDR1 ENHRY and CDR2 SYGVKD. The CDR3 is 16 amino acids. The CDR3 protein is CAISARSSGAENEQFF. The CDR3 DNA follows: TGTGCCATCAGTGCTAGATCCAGCGGAGCCGAGAATGAGCAGTTCTTC.

The chain joins TRBV5-4 to TRBJ2-1, with D perhaps TRBD1 (5 bases). V was cut by 6 bases and J by 10 bases, with 17 bases left in between. Germline V gene data show CDR1 as SGHNT and CDR2 as YYREEE (reference sequence). There are 13 residues in the CDR3. CDR3 DNA sequence: TGTGCCAGCACCTTTGGATCAGGGCGAGAGCAGTTCTTC. Protein product: CASTFGSGREQFF.

The V and J genes are TRBV6-5 and TRBJ1-2; D ambiguous. The length of the CDR3 is 15 residues. The germline CDR1 and CDR2 sequences are MNHEY and SVGAGI. Trimming took off 0 bases at V and 4 bases at J, with 12 bases between the two ends. The CDR3 DNA reads as TGTGCCAGCAGTTACTCACTGAGTTCGGGCTATGGCTACACCTTC. Translating it yields CASSYSLSSGYGYTF.

Here the CDR3 DNA reads TGTGCCAGCAGCTCAACAAGCGGGGGAAGCACAGATACGCAGTATTTT. This sequence encodes CASSSTSGGSTDTQYF. The J gene is TRBJ2-3, the V gene TRBV9, with 8 bases lining up with TRBD2. V shed 4 bases, J shed 0 bases, and the junction held 7 bases outside the gene matches. This CDR3 contains 16 residues. CDR1 is SGDLS and CDR2 is YYNGEE in the germline V gene.

This chain uses TRBV6-1 with TRBJ1-2; D is unresolved. The CDR3 contains 12 residues. V gave up 5 bases and J gave up 4 bases, with 8 bases separating them. Germline values: CDR1 MNHNS, CDR2 SASEGT. The chain's CDR3 is CASSSGSYGYTF. The CDR3 DNA sequence: TGTGCCAGCAGTTCAGGTTCCTATGGCTACACCTTC.